These 26 T cell receptor beta chains were all obtained from the same sample, sequenced in a study of blood T cell repertoires in COVID-19. The assay was immunoSEQ multiplex PCR, and TCRdb's table has in-frame clones only and misses some. Among about 63,000 clones listed, around 90% were seen once. The sequenced material came from peripheral blood. These receptors all come from a human donor in a cohort sampled during active COVID-19.

The V gene is TRBV2, the J gene TRBJ1-2, with D uncertain. Germline V CDR1 and CDR2: SNHLY, FYNNEI. The CDR3 totals 13 residues. V was pared by 5 bases and J by 8 bases, with 15 bases between. The CDR3 DNA sequence: TGTGCCAGCAGTCCTGAGCGCCTGTTGGGCTACACCTTC. Translated: CASSPERLLGYTF.

The V and J genes are TRBV11-2 and TRBJ2-7; 12 nucleotides match TRBD2. CDR3 length equals 14 residues. Per germline, CDR1 SGHAT and CDR2 FQNNGV. With 4 bases clipped from V and 3 bases from J, the junction kept 1 base outside the gene matches. In nucleotides, the CDR3 is TGTGCCAGCAGCTCGGGACTAGCGGGCTACGAGCAGTACTTC. This translates into CASSSGLAGYEQYF.

The chain is built from TRBV7-2 and TRBJ2-1, with 8 bases fitting TRBD1. Germline V gene lookup returns CDR1 SGHTA and CDR2 FQGNSA. J was trimmed by 0 bases and V by 5 bases; bases with no gene match: 3. The CDR3 is 15 residues long. CDR3 loop: CASSGTGGSYNEQFF. The CDR3 nucleotides are TGTGCCAGCAGCGGTACAGGGGGCTCCTACAATGAGCAGTTCTTC.

The chain has TRBV7-3 and TRBJ2-2; TRBD1 matches 8 bases. After removal of 5 bases from V and 5 bases from J, the junction contained 7 bases not matched to a gene. CDR3 length equals 15 residues. CDR1 is SGHTA and CDR2 is FQGTGA in the germline V gene. Here the CDR3 reads CASSLTGDLTGELFF. CDR3 nucleotide sequence: TGTGCCAGCAGCCTGACAGGGGACTTAACCGGGGAGCTGTTTTTT.

The rearrangement uses TRBV7-9 and TRBJ1-1, with D possibly TRBD1 on 5 matching bases. CDR1 and CDR2 (germline): SEHNR, FQNEAQ (reference sequence). Trimming left V 3 bases short and J 1 base short, with 9 bases between. The CDR3 extends over 14 amino acids. The chain's CDR3 is CASSFTTANTEAFF. In DNA form, the CDR3 reads TGTGCCAGCAGCTTCACGACAGCGAACACTGAAGCTTTCTTT.

V usage is TRBV28 and J usage is TRBJ2-5; the D is unclear. Trimming took 2 bases from V and 5 from J, leaving 6 bases between them. This CDR3 spans 12 amino acids. CDR1 is MDHEN and CDR2 is SYDVKM in the germline V gene. CDR3 region: CASSLIRETQYF. CDR3 sequence (DNA): TGTGCCAGCAGTTTAATTCGGGAGACCCAGTACTTC. Full variable domain (remainder filled in from reference TRBV28 and TRBJ2-5): DVKVTQSSRYLVKRTGEKVFLECVQDMDHENMFWYRQDPGLGLRLIYFSYDVKMKEKGDIPEGYSVSREKKERFSLILESASTNQTSMYLCASSLIRETQYFGPGTRLLVL.

The rearrangement links TRBV7-9 to TRBJ2-5; the match to TRBD2 covers 7 bases. Per the germline V gene, CDR1 is SEHNR and CDR2 is FQNEAQ (reference sequence). The V and J ends lost 5 bases and 5 bases, in that order; junction bases with no gene match: 11. This CDR3 region has 15 residues. The CDR3 protein is CASSIYVREGETQYF. In DNA, the CDR3 is TGTGCCAGCAGCATCTACGTGAGGGAGGGCGAGACCCAGTACTTC.

V usage is TRBV5-4 and J usage is TRBJ1-2, with 8 positions matching TRBD1. Trimming at V came to 0 bases and at J to 6 bases, leaving 7 bases not matched to a gene. Germline assignment: CDR1 SGHNT and CDR2 YYREEE (reference sequence). CDR3 length equals 15 residues. Here the CDR3 reads CASSLGQGARNGYTF. CDR3 DNA: TGTGCCAGCAGCTTGGGGCAGGGGGCGCGGAATGGCTACACCTTC.

The J gene is TRBJ2-1, the V gene TRBV19, with D possibly matching TRBD2 (5 bases). CDR3 size: 12 residues. Germline V gene data show CDR1 as LNHDA and CDR2 as SQIVND (reference sequence). V was pared by 2 bases and J by 8 bases, with 7 bases between. CDR3 in amino acids: CASSIRDDEQFF. The DNA of the CDR3 is TGTGCCAGTAGTATACGGGATGATGAGCAGTTCTTC. Full variable domain (outside the CDR3, taken from reference TRBV19 and TRBJ2-1): DGGITQSPKYLFRKEGQNVTLSCEQNLNHDAMYWYRQDPGQGLRLIYYSQIVNDFQKGDIAEGYSVSREKKESFPLTVTSAQKNPTAFYLCASSIRDDEQFFGPGTRLTVL.

The J gene is TRBJ1-5, the V gene TRBV15, with 7 bases fitting TRBD1. CDR3 length equals 17 residues. Trimming at V came to 1 base and at J to 4 bases, leaving 10 bases not matched to a gene. Germline loops: CDR1 LNHNV, CDR2 YYDKDF (reference sequence). The CDR3 region is CATSRGETDRKNQPQHF. DNA for the CDR3: TGTGCCACCAGCAGAGGAGAGACGGACAGGAAAAATCAGCCCCAGCATTTT.

The chain links TRBV9 to TRBJ2-1; weak D call: TRBD2 (6 bases). Trimming took off 0 bases at V and 5 bases at J, with 15 bases between the two ends. In germline, CDR1 is SGDLS, CDR2 YYNGEE. The CDR3 is made up of 16 amino acids. For the CDR3, the DNA is TGTGCCAGCAGCGTAGTCGGGGTAGGCGGGGACAATGAGCAGTTCTTC. Translating gives CASSVVGVGGDNEQFF.

J is TRBJ2-5 and V is TRBV5-1; possible D gene TRBD2, 6 bases. This CDR3 is built from 15 residues. CDR1 SGHRS and CDR2 YFSETQ come from the germline V gene. V was trimmed by 0 bases and J by 4 bases, leaving 13 bases between them. CDR3 in amino acids: CASSLGQGGRETQYF. For the CDR3, the DNA is TGCGCCAGCAGCTTGGGCCAGGGAGGACGAGAGACCCAGTACTTC.

The chain couples TRBV4-2 to TRBJ2-2, with D possibly matching TRBD2 (7 bases). This CDR3 is 15 amino acids long. V lost 1 base to trimming and J lost 5 bases, with 11 bases between them. Germline V CDR1 and CDR2: LGHNA, YNFKEQ. CDR3 amino acids: CASSQAGGRTGELFF. Here the CDR3 DNA reads TGTGCCAGCAGCCAAGCGGGGGGCCGAACCGGGGAGCTGTTTTTT.

This chain uses TRBV6-5 with TRBJ1-1, with D unresolved. This CDR3 has 15 amino acids. The V gene's germline CDR1 is MNHEY and CDR2 SVGAGI. V dropped 2 bases and J dropped 0 bases, with 10 bases sitting between them. CDR3 in DNA: TGTGCCAGCAGTTACGACCCTACTATGAACACTGAAGCTTTCTTT. It yields the protein CASSYDPTMNTEAFF.

DNA for the CDR3: TGTGCCAGTAGTACCACTAGACAGGGGTCCTTCTATGGCTACACCTTC. It encodes CASSTTRQGSFYGYTF. The chain recombines TRBV19 with TRBJ1-2, with 8 bases identical to TRBD1. The CDR3 has 16 amino acids. Germline V lookup: CDR1 LNHDA, CDR2 SQIVND (reference sequence). V gave up 4 bases and J gave up 4 bases; unmatched junction bases: 11. The whole variable domain, filled in from reference TRBV19 and TRBJ1-2, reads DGGITQSPKYLFRKEGQNVTLSCEQNLNHDAMYWYRQDPGQGLRLIYYSQIVNDFQKGDIAEGYSVSREKKESFPLTVTSAQKNPTAFYLCASSTTRQGSFYGYTFGSGTRLTVV.

The DNA of the CDR3 is TGTGCCAGCTCACCGAAGGGGCTAGCGGGGGCCTTCTCTGGGGCCAACGTCCTGACTTTC. Its translation is CASSPKGLAGAFSGANVLTF. The chain is built from TRBV18 and TRBJ2-6; TRBD2 aligns across 10 bases. Germline loops: CDR1 KGHSH, CDR2 LQKENI. CDR3 length: 20 amino acids. V shed 3 bases, J shed 0 bases, and the junction held 11 bases outside the gene matches.

This chain uses TRBV5-3 with TRBJ2-1; D is uncertain. TRBV5-3 is noted as an ORF with a role that remains uncertain. This CDR3 region has 16 residues. V was clipped by 5 bases and J by 2 bases, with 17 bases between them. CDR3 DNA sequence: TGTGCCAGAAGGCCCCTCCCTAGGAGTCCCTACAATGAGCAGTTCTTC. This encodes CARRPLPRSPYNEQFF.

This rearrangement joins TRBV6-2 or TRBV6-3 to TRBJ2-3; 14 nucleotides agree with TRBD2. V gave up 4 bases and J gave up 2 bases; unmatched junction bases: 5. In germline, CDR1 is MNHEY, CDR2 SVGEGT. The CDR3 consists of 17 residues. The CDR3 DNA follows: TGTGCCAGCAGTTCGCGGACTAGCGGGGGGTACACAGATACGCAGTATTTT. Its protein product is CASSSRTSGGYTDTQYF.

This clone has more than one count but fewer than ten. This chain joins TRBV7-7 and TRBJ2-5; D may be TRBD2 (5 bases). Germline CDR1 is SSHAT and CDR2 is FNYEAQ (reference sequence). This CDR3 spans 14 amino acids. The V end lost 3 bases, the J end lost 4 bases, and 12 bases lay between the germline ends. CDR3 in DNA: TGTGCCAGCAGCTTGGAGGACCTTGGAGAGACCCAGTACTTC. Amino acid sequence: CASSLEDLGETQYF.

This chain connects TRBV15 to TRBJ2-5; D is possibly TRBD2 (5 bases). The CDR3 runs to 14 residues. V lost 1 base to trimming and J lost 5 bases, with 11 bases between them. Germline V lookup: CDR1 LNHNV, CDR2 YYDKDF (reference sequence). As DNA, the CDR3 is TGTGCCACCAGCAGAGGTACTAGATCGGAGACCCAGTACTTC. The encoded protein is CATSRGTRSETQYF. The complete variable domain, with remaining parts taken from reference TRBV15 and TRBJ2-5, reads DAMVIQNPRYQVTQFGKPVTLSCSQTLNHNVMYWYQQKSSQAPKLLFHYYDKDFNNEADTPDNFQSRRPNTSFCFLDIRSPGLGDTAMYLCATSRGTRSETQYFGPGTRLLVL.

In its sample, this clone was seen a few times. The chain links TRBV18 to TRBJ2-2; a possible D gene is TRBD2 (5 bases). The CDR3 has 16 amino acids. The germline V gene has CDR1 KGHSH and CDR2 LQKENI. Trimming left V 1 base short and J 0 bases short, with 9 bases between. CDR3 region: CASSPRGGPNTGELFF. The DNA for the CDR3 is TGTGCCAGCTCACCACGAGGCGGGCCGAACACCGGGGAGCTGTTTTTT. The variable domain in full, completed from reference TRBV18 and TRBJ2-2, reads NAGVMQNPRHLVRRRGQEARLRCSPMKGHSHVYWYRQLPEEGLKFMVYLQKENIIDESGMPKERFSAEFPKEGPSILRIQQVVRGDSAAYFCASSPRGGPNTGELFFGEGSRLTVL.

J is TRBJ1-5 and V is TRBV18, with D perhaps TRBD1 (6 bases). The CDR3 covers 14 residues. Germline CDR1 is KGHSH and CDR2 is LQKENI. Trimming removed 5 bases from V and 6 bases from J, with 14 bases in between. The CDR3 reads CASSSTGPPQPQHF. CDR3 bases: TGTGCCAGCTCATCTACAGGGCCGCCTCAGCCCCAGCATTTT.

The DNA for the CDR3 is TGTGCCAGCAGCTTAGCTGGGGGCCGGGAGACCCAGTACTTC. Protein product: CASSLAGGRETQYF. This rearrangement joins TRBV7-2 to TRBJ2-5; D perhaps matches TRBD1 (6 bases). V shed 0 bases and J shed 5 bases, with 10 bases lying between them. This CDR3 has 14 amino acids. Germline V CDR1 and CDR2: SGHTA, FQGNSA.

V usage is TRBV15 and J usage is TRBJ2-7; the D gene is possibly TRBD1 (7 bases). V was shortened by 5 bases and J by 7 bases, with 15 bases between the two germline ends. The CDR3 has 13 residues. Germline CDR1 reads LNHNV; CDR2 reads YYDKDF (reference sequence). The CDR3 DNA sequence: TGTGCCACCAGCCGAGGGGGCGCGGGAGAGCAGTACTTC. Its protein product is CATSRGGAGEQYF.

The chain has TRBV15 and TRBJ1-6, with D possibly being TRBD1 (5 bases). The ends were cut back, 0 bases at V and 11 bases at J, with 14 bases in the middle. The CDR3 contains 15 residues. The germline gives CDR1 LNHNV, CDR2 YYDKDF (reference sequence). The CDR3 nucleotides are TGTGCCACCAGCAGAGATCGGGTCGCAGGGCCACCCCTCCACTTT. Protein: CATSRDRVAGPPLHF.

The genes are TRBV2 and TRBJ1-2; 7 nucleotides agree with TRBD1. The CDR3 consists of 14 residues. Germline assignment: CDR1 SNHLY and CDR2 FYNNEI. J lost 3 bases, V lost 7 bases, and 8 bases had no gene match. CDR3 sequence reads: CASTKTGVDYGYTF. The CDR3 DNA sequence: TGTGCCAGCACTAAAACAGGGGTGGACTATGGCTACACCTTC.